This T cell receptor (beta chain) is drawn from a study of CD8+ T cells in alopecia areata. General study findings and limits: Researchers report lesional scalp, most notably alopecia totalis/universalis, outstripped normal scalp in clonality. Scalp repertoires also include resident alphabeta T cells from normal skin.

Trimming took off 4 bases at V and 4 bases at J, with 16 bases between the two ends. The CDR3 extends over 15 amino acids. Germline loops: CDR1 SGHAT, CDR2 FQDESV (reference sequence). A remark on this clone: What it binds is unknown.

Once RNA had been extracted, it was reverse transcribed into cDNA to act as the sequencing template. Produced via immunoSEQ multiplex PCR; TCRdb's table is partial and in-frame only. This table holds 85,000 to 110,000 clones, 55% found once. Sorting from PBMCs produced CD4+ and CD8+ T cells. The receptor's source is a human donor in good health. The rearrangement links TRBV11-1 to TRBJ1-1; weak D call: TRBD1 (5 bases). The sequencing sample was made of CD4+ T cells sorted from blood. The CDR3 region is CASSSDLVGGTEAFF. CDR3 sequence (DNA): TGTGCCAGCAGCTCGGACCTCGTGGGGGGCACTGAAGCTTTCTTT.